One sample yielded the 9 T cell receptor beta chains listed below, sequenced in a study of blood T cell repertoires in COVID-19. The repertoire was sequenced with immunoSEQ multiplex PCR; TCRdb's copy has only in-frame clones and lacks some. This table has nearly 250,000 clones, about 82% appearing once. Sequenced: peripheral blood. The receptors here all came from a woman of 80 years or more with COVID-19, enrolled during active disease.

The chain joins TRBV29-1 to TRBJ1-2; the match to TRBD1 covers 7 bases. CDR1 is SQVTM, CDR2 ANQGSEA, per germline. This CDR3 has 14 amino acids. V lost 4 bases to trimming and J lost 4 bases; unmatched junction nucleotides: 9. The CDR3, as DNA: TGCAGCGTTGGGGCCGACAGGGTGGGCTATGGCTACACCTTC. Its translation: CSVGADRVGYGYTF.

The genes are TRBV4-2 and TRBJ1-1, with D possibly matching TRBD1 (5 bases). Per germline, CDR1 LGHNA and CDR2 YNFKEQ. V was shortened by 6 bases and J by 0 bases, with 17 bases between the two germline ends. This CDR3 contains 16 residues. DNA for the CDR3: TGTGCCAGCAGTAACCGAGTGACAGAGTTGAACACTGAAGCTTTCTTT. Its protein product is CASSNRVTELNTEAFF.

V usage is TRBV6-5 and J usage is TRBJ1-1, with 10 bases lining up with TRBD1. J gave up 4 bases and V 5 bases, and 7 bases lay outside the gene matches. The CDR3 extends over 15 amino acids. Per the germline V gene, CDR1 is MNHEY and CDR2 is SVGAGI. The CDR3 sequence is CASSPPRQGATEAFF. The DNA for the CDR3 is TGTGCCAGCAGTCCCCCGAGACAGGGGGCCACTGAAGCTTTCTTT.

The CDR3 region has the DNA TGTGCCAGCAGTTTTAGGGGGGGCAATAGCAATCAGCCCCAGCATTTT. Translating it yields CASSFRGGNSNQPQHF. This rearrangement joins TRBV28 to TRBJ1-5, with D tentatively TRBD1 (6 bases). There are 16 residues in the CDR3. Germline V lookup: CDR1 MDHEN, CDR2 SYDVKM. Trimming removed 3 bases from V and 0 bases from J, with 12 bases in between.

This clone was detected only once. V gene TRBV5-8 combines with J gene TRBJ1-2, with TRBD1 identical over 7 bases. CDR1 and CDR2 (germline): SGHTS, YDEGEE. J gave up 6 bases and V 2 bases, and 10 bases lay outside the gene matches. The CDR3 totals 15 residues. The CDR3 DNA is TGTGCCAGCAGCTTAAAGGATACAGGGGTCGATGGCTACACCTTC. This encodes CASSLKDTGVDGYTF.

This rearrangement joins TRBV4-2 to TRBJ2-7; weak D call: TRBD1 (5 bases). The V gene's germline CDR1 is LGHNA and CDR2 YNFKEQ. Trimming pared 5 bases from V and 1 base from J, leaving 12 bases between. This CDR3 region has 14 residues. The CDR3 region is CASSMGPGSYEQYF. The CDR3 coding sequence is TGTGCCAGCAGCATGGGGCCAGGGTCCTACGAGCAGTACTTC.

This rearrangement joins TRBV5-8 to TRBJ1-5; D ambiguous. Trimming cost V 0 bases and J 6 bases, with 19 bases left between them. The CDR3 spans 17 residues. Germline V gene sequence: CDR1 SGHTS, CDR2 YDEGEE. CDR3 nucleotides: TGTGCCAGCAGCTTGGGTCTCGAGACAAAATCCCTTCAGCCCCAGCATTTT. Protein: CASSLGLETKSLQPQHF.

This rearrangement joins TRBV30 to TRBJ2-3; TRBD2 matches 7 bases. The V segment lost 4 bases and the J segment 0 bases; nucleotides outside the gene matches: 4. From germline, CDR1 is GTSNPN and CDR2 SVGIG (reference sequence). This CDR3 has 14 amino acids. CDR3 nucleotides: TGTGCCTGGACTGACGGGGGGAGCACAGATACGCAGTATTTT. Protein: CAWTDGGSTDTQYF.

This clone has only one observation. CDR3 protein: CAPAGLNDEQFF. CDR3 coding DNA: TGTGCCCCCGCGGGGCTAAATGATGAGCAGTTCTTC. V and J are TRBV7-9 and TRBJ2-1; tentatively, D is TRBD2 (6 bases). The ends were cut back, 11 bases at V and 8 bases at J, with 16 bases in the middle. CDR3 length: 12 amino acids. Germline CDR1 SEHNR, CDR2 FQNEAQ (reference sequence).